Described below is a single T cell receptor (beta chain) sequence and its context. The antigen is unknown. The data were obtained in a study of Tregs in tolerant kidney transplant recipients. Unstimulated regulatory T cells (CD4+CD25+CD127-), CD4+CD25- non-regulatory cells, CD4 and CD8 cells were FACS-sorted from thawed PBMCs. Here immunoSEQ multiplex PCR was the method, and the copy in TCRdb shows in-frame clones only, minus some. This table has 110,000 or so clones, roughly 92% appearing once. Broader study findings: Biological reproducibility was not directly addressed in this study. Tregs expanded with activated donor B cells seemed most donor-specific. Validation in larger populations is needed because few patients were studied.

The TCR originated in a human donor in good health. Sequences were obtained from CD4+ T cells from blood.

The CDR3 loop reads CASSGYRGNTIYF. CDR3 DNA sequence: TGTGCCAGCAGTGGGTACAGAGGAAACACCATATATTTT. The chain joins TRBV2 to TRBJ1-3; D remains unclear. The CDR3 covers 13 residues. Trimming stripped 4 bases from V and 4 bases from J, with 8 bases between. Germline V lookup: CDR1 SNHLY, CDR2 FYNNEI.